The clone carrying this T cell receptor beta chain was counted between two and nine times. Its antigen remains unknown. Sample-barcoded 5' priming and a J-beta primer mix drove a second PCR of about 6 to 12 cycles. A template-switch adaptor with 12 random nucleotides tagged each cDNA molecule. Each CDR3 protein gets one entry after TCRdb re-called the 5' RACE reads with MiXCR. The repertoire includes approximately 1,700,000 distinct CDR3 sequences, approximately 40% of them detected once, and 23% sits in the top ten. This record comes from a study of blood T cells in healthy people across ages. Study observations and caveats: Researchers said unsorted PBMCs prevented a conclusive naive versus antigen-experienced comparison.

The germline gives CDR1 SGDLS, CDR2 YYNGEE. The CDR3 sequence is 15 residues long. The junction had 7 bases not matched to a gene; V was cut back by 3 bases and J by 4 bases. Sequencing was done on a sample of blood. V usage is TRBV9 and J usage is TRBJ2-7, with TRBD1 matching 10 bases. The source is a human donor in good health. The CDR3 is CASSAGTGAEYEQYF. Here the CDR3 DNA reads TGTGCCAGCAGCGCCGGGACAGGGGCCGAATACGAGCAGTACTTC.